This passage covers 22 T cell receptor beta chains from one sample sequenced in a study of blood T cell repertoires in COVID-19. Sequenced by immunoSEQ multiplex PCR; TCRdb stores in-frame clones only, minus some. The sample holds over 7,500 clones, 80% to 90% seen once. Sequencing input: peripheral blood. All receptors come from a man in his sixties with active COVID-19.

The CDR3 DNA follows: TGCGCCAGCAGCTCCCACCCCGGGACAGGGATTGGCTACACCTTC. It is translated as CASSSHPGTGIGYTF. The chain carries TRBV5-1 and TRBJ1-2; 9 bases are shared with TRBD1. This CDR3 is built from 15 residues. Germline assignment: CDR1 SGHRS and CDR2 YFSETQ. The ends lost 3 bases at V and 7 bases at J; junction bases unmatched: 10.

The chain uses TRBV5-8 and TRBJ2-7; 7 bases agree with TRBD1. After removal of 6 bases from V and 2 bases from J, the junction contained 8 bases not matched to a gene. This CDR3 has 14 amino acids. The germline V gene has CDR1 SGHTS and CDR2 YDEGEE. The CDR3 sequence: CASNLQQGPYEQYF. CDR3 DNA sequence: TGTGCCAGCAACCTCCAACAGGGGCCCTACGAGCAGTACTTC.

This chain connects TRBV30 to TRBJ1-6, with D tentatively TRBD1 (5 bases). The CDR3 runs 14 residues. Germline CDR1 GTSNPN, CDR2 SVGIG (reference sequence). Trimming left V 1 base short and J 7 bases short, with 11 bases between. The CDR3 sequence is CAWSAGVRNSPLHF. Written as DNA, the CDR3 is TGTGCCTGGAGTGCGGGGGTTCGGAATTCACCCCTCCACTTT.

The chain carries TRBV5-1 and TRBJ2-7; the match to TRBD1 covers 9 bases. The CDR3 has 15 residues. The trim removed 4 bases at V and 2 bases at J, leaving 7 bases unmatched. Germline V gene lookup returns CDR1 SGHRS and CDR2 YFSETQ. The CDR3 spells CASSPGQGAAYEQYF. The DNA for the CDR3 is TGCGCCAGCAGCCCGGGACAGGGAGCGGCCTACGAGCAGTACTTC. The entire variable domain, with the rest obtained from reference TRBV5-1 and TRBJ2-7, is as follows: KAGVTQTPRYLIKTRGQQVTLSCSPISGHRSVSWYQQTPGQGLQFLFEYFSETQRNKGNFPGRFSGRQFSNSRSEMNVSTLELGDSALYLCASSPGQGAAYEQYFGPGTRLTVT.

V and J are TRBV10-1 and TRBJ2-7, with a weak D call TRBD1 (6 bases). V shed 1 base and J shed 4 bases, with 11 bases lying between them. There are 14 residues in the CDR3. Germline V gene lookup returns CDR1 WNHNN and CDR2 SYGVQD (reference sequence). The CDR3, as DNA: TGCGCCAGCAGTGAGTACAGGGATTCGTACGAGCAGTACTTC. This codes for CASSEYRDSYEQYF.

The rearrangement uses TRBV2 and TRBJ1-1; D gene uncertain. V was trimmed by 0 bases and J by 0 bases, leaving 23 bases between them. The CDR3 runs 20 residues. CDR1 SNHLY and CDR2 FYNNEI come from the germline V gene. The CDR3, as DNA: TGTGCCAGCAGTGAAGCGCAACAGTCAACGGGGTGGTCCTTGAACACTGAAGCTTTCTTT. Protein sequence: CASSEAQQSTGWSLNTEAFF.

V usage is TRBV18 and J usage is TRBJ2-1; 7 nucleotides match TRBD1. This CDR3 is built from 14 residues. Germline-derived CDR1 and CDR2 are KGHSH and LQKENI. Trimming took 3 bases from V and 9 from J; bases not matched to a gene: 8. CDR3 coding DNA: TGTGCCAGCTCACCCACAACAGGGGTGGGTGAGCAGTTCTTC. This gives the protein CASSPTTGVGEQFF. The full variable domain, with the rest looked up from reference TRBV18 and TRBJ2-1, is NAGVMQNPRHLVRRRGQEARLRCSPMKGHSHVYWYRQLPEEGLKFMVYLQKENIIDESGMPKERFSAEFPKEGPSILRIQQVVRGDSAAYFCASSPTTGVGEQFFGPGTRLTVL.

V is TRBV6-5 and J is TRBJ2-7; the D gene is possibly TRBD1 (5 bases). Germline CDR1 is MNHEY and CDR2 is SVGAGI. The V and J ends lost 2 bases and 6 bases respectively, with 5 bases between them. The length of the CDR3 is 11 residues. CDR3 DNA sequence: TGTGCCAGCAGTTACAGGGGCGAGCAGTACTTC. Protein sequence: CASSYRGEQYF.

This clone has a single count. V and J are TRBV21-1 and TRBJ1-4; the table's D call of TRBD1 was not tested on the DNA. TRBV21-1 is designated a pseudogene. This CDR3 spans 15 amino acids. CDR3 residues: CASSTTGGTNEKLFF. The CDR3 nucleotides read TGTGCCAGCAGCACGACAGGGGGAACTAATGAAAAACTGTTTTTT.

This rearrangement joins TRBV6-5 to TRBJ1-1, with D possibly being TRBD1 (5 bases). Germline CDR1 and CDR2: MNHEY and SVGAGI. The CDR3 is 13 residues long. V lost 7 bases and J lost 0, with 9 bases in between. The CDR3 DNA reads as TGTGCCAGCATTAGGACATTGAACACTGAAGCTTTCTTT. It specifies CASIRTLNTEAFF.

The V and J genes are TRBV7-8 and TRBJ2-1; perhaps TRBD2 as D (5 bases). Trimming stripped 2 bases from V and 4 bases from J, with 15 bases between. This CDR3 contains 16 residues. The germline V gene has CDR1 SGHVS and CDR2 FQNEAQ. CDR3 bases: TGTGCCAGCAGCTTAACGGCTAGCCAGAAATACAATGAGCAGTTCTTC. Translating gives CASSLTASQKYNEQFF. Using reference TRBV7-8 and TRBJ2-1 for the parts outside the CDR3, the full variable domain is GAGVSQSPRYKVAKRGQDVALRCDPISGHVSLFWYQQALGQGPEFLTYFQNEAQLDKSGLPSDRFFAERPEGSVSTLKIQRTQQEDSAVYLCASSLTASQKYNEQFFGPGTRLTVL.

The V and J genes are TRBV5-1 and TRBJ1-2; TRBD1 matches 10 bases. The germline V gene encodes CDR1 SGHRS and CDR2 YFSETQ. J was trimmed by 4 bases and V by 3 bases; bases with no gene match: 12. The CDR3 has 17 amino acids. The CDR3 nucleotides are TGCGCCAGCAGCTCTCTACCGGGACAGGGGTTGAGCTATGGCTACACCTTC. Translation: CASSSLPGQGLSYGYTF.

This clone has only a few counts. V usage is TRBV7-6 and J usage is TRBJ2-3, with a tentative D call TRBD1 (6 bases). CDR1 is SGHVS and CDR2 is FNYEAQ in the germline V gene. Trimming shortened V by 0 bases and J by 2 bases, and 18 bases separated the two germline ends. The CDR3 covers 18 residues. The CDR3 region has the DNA TGTGCCAGCAGCTTAGCAGACCATGAAGGACAGAACACAGATACGCAGTATTTT. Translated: CASSLADHEGQNTDTQYF.

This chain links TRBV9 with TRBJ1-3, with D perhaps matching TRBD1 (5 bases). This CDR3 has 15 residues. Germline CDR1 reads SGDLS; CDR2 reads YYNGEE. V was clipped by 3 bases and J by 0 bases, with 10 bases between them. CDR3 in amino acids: CASSATASSGNTIYF. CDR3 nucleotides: TGTGCCAGCAGCGCGACAGCCAGCTCTGGAAACACCATATATTTT. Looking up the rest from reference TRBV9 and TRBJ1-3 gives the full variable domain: DSGVTQTPKHLITATGQRVTLRCSPRSGDLSVYWYQQSLDQGLQFLIQYYNGEERAKGNILERFSAQQFPDLHSELNLSSLELGDSALYFCASSATASSGNTIYFGEGSWLTVV.

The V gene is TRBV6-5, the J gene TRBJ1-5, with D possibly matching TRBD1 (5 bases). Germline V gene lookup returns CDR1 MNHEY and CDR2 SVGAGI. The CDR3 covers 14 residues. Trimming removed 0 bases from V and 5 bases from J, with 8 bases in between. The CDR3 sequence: CASSYSGRDQPQHF. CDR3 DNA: TGTGCCAGCAGTTACTCAGGCAGGGATCAGCCCCAGCATTTT.

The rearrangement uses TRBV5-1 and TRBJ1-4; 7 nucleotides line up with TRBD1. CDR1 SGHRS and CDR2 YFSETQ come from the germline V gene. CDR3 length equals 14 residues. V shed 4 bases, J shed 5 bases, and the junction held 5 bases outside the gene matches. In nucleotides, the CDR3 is TGCGCCAGCAGCCTGACAGGGTTAAATGAAAAACTGTTTTTT. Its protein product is CASSLTGLNEKLFF.

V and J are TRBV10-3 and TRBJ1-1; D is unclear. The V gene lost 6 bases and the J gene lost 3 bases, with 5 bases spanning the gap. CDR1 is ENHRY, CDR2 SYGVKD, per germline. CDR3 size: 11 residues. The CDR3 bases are TGTGCCATCAGGCAGGACACTGAAGCTTTCTTT. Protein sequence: CAIRQDTEAFF.

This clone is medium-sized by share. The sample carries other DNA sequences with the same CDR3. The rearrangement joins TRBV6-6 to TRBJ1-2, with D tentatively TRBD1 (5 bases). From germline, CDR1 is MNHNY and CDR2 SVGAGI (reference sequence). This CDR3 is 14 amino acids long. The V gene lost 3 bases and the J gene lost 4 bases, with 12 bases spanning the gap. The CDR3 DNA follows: TGTGCCAGCAGTTATGCGACAGTGGGCTATGGCTACACCTTC. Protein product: CASSYATVGYGYTF.

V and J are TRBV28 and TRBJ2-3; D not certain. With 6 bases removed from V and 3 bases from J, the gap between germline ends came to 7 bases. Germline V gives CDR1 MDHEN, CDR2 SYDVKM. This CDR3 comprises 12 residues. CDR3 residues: CASSTPTDTQYF. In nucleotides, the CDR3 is TGTGCCAGCAGCACTCCTACAGATACGCAGTATTTT. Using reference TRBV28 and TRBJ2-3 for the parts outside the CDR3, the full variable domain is DVKVTQSSRYLVKRTGEKVFLECVQDMDHENMFWYRQDPGLGLRLIYFSYDVKMKEKGDIPEGYSVSREKKERFSLILESASTNQTSMYLCASSTPTDTQYFGPGTRLTVL.

For the CDR3, the DNA is TGTGCCAGCAGCTCACACGCCAGGGGGGAGAAGTATAGCAATCAGCCCCAGCATTTT. Amino acid sequence: CASSSHARGEKYSNQPQHF. The rearrangement joins TRBV7-8 to TRBJ1-5; 7 bases are a match to TRBD1. CDR1 and CDR2 (germline): SGHVS, FQNEAQ. Germline trimming cut 4 bases from V and 0 bases from J; bases unmatched to any gene: 15. The CDR3 loop spans 19 amino acids. The full variable domain, its missing parts supplied by reference TRBV7-8 and TRBJ1-5, is GAGVSQSPRYKVAKRGQDVALRCDPISGHVSLFWYQQALGQGPEFLTYFQNEAQLDKSGLPSDRFFAERPEGSVSTLKIQRTQQEDSAVYLCASSSHARGEKYSNQPQHFGDGTRLSIL.

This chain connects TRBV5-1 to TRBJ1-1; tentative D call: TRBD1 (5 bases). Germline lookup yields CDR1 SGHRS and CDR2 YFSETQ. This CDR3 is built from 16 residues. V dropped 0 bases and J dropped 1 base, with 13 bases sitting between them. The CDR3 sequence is CASSLGGGSANTEAFF. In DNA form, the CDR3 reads TGCGCCAGCAGCTTGGGGGGCGGGAGTGCGAACACTGAAGCTTTCTTT.

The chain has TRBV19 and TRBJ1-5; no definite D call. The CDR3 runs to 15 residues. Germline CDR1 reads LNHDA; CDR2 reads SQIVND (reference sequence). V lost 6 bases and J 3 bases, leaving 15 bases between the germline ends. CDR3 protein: CASRSRRESNQPQHF. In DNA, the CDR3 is TGTGCCAGTAGAAGCAGGAGGGAGTCCAATCAGCCCCAGCATTTT.